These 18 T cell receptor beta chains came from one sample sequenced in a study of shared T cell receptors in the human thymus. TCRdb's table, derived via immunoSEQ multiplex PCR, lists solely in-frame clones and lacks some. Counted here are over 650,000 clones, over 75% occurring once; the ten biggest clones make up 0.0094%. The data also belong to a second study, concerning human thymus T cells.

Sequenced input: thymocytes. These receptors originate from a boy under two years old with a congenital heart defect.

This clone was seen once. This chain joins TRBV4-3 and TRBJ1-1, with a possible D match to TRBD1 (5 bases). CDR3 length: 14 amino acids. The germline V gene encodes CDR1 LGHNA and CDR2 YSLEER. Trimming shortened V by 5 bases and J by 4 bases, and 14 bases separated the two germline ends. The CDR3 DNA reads TGCGCCAGCAGCACTCGTCGGGGGGGCACTGAAGCTTTCTTT. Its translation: CASSTRRGGTEAFF.

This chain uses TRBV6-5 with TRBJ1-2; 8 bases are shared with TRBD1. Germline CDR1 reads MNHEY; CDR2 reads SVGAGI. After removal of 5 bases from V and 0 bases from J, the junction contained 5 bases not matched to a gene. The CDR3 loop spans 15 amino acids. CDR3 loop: CASSLLQGANYGYTF. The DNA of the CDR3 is TGTGCCAGCAGTCTCCTACAGGGGGCTAACTATGGCTACACCTTC.

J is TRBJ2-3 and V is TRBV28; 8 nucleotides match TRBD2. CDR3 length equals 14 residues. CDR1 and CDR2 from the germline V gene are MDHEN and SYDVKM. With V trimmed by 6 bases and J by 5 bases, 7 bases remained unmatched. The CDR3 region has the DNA TGTGCCAGCAGATCACGGGGGGGCAGAGATACGCAGTATTTT. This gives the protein CASRSRGGRDTQYF.

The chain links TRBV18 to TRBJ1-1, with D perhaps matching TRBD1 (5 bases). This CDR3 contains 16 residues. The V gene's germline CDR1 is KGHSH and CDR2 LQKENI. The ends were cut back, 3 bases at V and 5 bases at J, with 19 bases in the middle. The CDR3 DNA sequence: TGTGCCAGCTCACCGAGGGGTGGAGGGAGAGAAACTGAAGCTTTCTTT. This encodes CASSPRGGGRETEAFF.

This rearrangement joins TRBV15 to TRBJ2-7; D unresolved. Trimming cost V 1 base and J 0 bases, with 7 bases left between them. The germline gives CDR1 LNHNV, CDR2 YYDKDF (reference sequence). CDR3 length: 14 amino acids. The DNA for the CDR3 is TGTGCCACCAGCAGAGCCACTGACTCCTACGAGCAGTACTTC. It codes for CATSRATDSYEQYF.

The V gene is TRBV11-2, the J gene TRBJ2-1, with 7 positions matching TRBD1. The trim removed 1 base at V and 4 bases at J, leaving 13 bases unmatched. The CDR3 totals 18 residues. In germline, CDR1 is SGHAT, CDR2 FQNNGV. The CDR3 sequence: CASSLVGGQALPYNEQFF. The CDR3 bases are TGTGCCAGCAGCTTAGTTGGAGGACAGGCTCTACCGTACAATGAGCAGTTCTTC.

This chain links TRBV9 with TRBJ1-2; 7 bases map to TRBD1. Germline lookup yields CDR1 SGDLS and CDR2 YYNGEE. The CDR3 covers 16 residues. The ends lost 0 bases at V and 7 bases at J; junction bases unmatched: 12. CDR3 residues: CASSVARQGGVSGYTF. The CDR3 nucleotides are TGTGCCAGCAGCGTAGCCAGACAGGGTGGAGTCTCTGGCTACACCTTC.

In DNA, the CDR3 is TGCGCCAGCAGTCAACTCCCGCCAGGGTGTTATGGCTACACCTTC. Translation gives CASSQLPPGCYGYTF. V gene TRBV23-1 combines with J gene TRBJ1-2; the D gene is possibly TRBD1 (5 bases). TRBV23-1 is known as an ORF, though its function is uncertain. This CDR3 is 15 amino acids long. The V gene lost 2 bases and the J gene lost 5 bases, with 15 bases spanning the gap.

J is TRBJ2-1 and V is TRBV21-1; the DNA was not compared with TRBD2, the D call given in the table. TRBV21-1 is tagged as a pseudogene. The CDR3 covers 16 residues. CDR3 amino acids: CASSLSPERIYNEQFF. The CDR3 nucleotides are TGTGCCAGCAGCCTAAGTCCCGAGAGGATCTACAATGAGCAGTTCTTC.

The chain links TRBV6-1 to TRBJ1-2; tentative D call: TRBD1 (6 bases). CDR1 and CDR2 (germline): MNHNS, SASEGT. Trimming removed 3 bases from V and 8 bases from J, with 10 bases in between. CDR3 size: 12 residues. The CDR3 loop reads CASSDGGRGYTF. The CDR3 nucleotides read TGTGCCAGCAGTGACGGGGGGCGCGGCTACACCTTC.

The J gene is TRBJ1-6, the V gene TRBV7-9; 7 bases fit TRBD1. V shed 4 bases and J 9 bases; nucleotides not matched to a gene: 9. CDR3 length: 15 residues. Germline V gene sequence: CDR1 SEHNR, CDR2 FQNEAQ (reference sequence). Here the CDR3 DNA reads TGTGCCAGCAGCTGCCTGACAGGGATGGGTTCACCCCTCCACTTT. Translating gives CASSCLTGMGSPLHF.

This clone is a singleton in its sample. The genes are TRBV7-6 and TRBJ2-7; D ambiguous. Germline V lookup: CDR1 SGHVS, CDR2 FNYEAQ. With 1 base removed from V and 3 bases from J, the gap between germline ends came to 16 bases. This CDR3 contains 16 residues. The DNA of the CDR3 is TGTGCCAGCAGCTTAGGGTTCCGTGGCAGGTACTACGAGCAGTACTTC. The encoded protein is CASSLGFRGRYYEQYF.

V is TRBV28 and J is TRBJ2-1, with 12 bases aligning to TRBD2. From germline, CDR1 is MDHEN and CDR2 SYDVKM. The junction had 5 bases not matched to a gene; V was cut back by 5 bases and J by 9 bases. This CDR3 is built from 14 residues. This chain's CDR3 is CASSRTSGISEQFF. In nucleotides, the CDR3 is TGTGCCAGCAGTCGGACTAGCGGGATCAGTGAGCAGTTCTTC.

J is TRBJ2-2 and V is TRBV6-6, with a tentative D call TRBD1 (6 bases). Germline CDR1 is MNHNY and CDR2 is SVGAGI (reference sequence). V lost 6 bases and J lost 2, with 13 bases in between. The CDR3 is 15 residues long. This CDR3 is CASRLRDTNTGELFF. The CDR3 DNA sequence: TGTGCCAGCAGGCTCCGGGACACCAACACCGGGGAGCTGTTTTTT.

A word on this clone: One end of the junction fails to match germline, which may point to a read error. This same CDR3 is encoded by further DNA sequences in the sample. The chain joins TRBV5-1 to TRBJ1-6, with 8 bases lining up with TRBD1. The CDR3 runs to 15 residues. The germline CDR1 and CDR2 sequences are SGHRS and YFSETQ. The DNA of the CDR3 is TGCGCCAGCAGTTTTGAGGACAGGGAGAATTCCCCCCTCCACTTT. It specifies CASSFEDRENSPLHF.

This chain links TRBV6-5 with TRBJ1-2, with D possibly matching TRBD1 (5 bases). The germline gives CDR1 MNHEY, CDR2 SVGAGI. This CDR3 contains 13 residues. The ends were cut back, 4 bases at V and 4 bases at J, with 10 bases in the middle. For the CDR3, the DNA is TGTGCCAGCAGTTCCGGGACTTCCTATGGCTACACCTTC. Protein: CASSSGTSYGYTF.

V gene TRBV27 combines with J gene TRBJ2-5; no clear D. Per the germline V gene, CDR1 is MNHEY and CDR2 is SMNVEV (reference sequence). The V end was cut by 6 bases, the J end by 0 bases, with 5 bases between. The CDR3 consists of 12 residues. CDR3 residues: CASSRDQETQYF. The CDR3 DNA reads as TGTGCCAGCAGCCGGGACCAAGAGACCCAGTACTTC.

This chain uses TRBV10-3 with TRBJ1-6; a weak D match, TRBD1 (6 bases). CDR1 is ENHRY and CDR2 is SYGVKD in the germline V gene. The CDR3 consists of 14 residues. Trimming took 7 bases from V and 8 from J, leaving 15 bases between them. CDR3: CAIKGGLGDSPLHF. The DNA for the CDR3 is TGTGCCATCAAAGGGGGATTGGGGGATTCACCCCTCCACTTT.